Listed below are T cell receptor beta chains from one sample, sequenced in a study of blood T cells in healthy people across ages. TCRdb analysed the 5' RACE reads with MiXCR anew, one entry per CDR3 protein. The sample includes roughly 800,000 distinct CDR3 sequences, roughly 25% of them seen just once. This same sample was also part of a study on T cells of mothers and their children.

Sequencing used blood. The receptors stem from a boy between 5 and 17 years old in good health. Each CDR3 is given without its conserved first and last residue.

j_call v_call cdr3_aa
TRBJ1-4 TRBV7-2 ASSSRDRGISNEKLF
TRBJ2-7 TRBV2 ASSEGQTYEQY
TRBJ1-3 TRBV11-1 ASSSTGFSGNTIY
. TRBV27 ASSLRRALAYEQY
. TRBV6-2/TRBV6-3 ASSYSGDRGRYEQY
TRBJ1-2 TRBV4-2 ASSQDIIQGNDGYT
TRBJ2-5 TRBV12-3/TRBV12-4 ASSLRGPASQETQY
TRBJ1-1 TRBV7-9 ASSLVASNTEAF
TRBJ2-7 TRBV20-1 SAKKVAGVSYEQY
TRBJ1-1 TRBV28 ASSSNGGASGEAF
TRBJ2-3 TRBV20-1 SASLPGLAGTDTQY
TRBJ2-1 TRBV20-1 SANRDDSYNEQF
TRBJ1-3 TRBV29-1 SVGQGDTIY
TRBJ2-7 TRBV6-2/TRBV6-3 ASSTWWGSYEQY
TRBJ2-1 TRBV7-9 ASSSVATGLAGNEQF
TRBJ2-7 TRBV20-1 SAYATGGVSYEQY
TRBJ1-4 TRBV28 ASSPSTSTNEKLF
TRBJ2-3 TRBV7-3 ASSFGTGGTDTQY
TRBJ2-5 TRBV6-2/TRBV6-3 ASSSSLAGKETQY
TRBJ2-6 TRBV3-1 ASSRRQGSDVLT
TRBJ2-1 TRBV4-2 ASSQEAPGQFSYNEQF
TRBJ2-2 TRBV28 ACSFLPGKTGELF
. TRBV5-6 ASSGGGSNEQY
TRBJ2-7 TRBV28 ASSSGQGAAYEQY
TRBJ1-4 TRBV4-1 ASSQDRIDSGEKLF
TRBJ2-5 TRBV9 ASSVRGSDEQY
TRBJ2-5 TRBV7-8 ASSSPNRGGQETQY
TRBJ1-4 TRBV9 ASSVGALDNEKLF
TRBJ2-1 TRBV14 ASSLTGGVRNEQF
TRBJ2-1 TRBV27 ASSLKLAGVHEQF
TRBJ1-6 TRBV6-2/TRBV6-3 ASSSEGMRSPLH
TRBJ1-4 TRBV20-1 SATLGSTNEKLF
. TRBV20-1 SATPPGKSSEQY
TRBJ2-2 TRBV20-1 SADLSGGRGITGELF
TRBJ2-1 TRBV11-2 ASSSRVEEQF
TRBJ2-2 TRBV7-6 ASSLGNGNRGELF
TRBJ1-1 TRBV29-1 SVDERSNTEAF
TRBJ2-4 TRBV28 ASSQQGALSKNIQY
TRBJ1-5 TRBV7-2 ASSLVGNRPYSNQPQH
TRBJ1-2 TRBV6-5 ASSYSMAYGYT
. TRBV27 ASSVYGQGAYEQY
TRBJ2-5 TRBV7-2 ASSPPGGVGETQY
TRBJ1-1 TRBV5-5 ASSPTGVGTEAF
TRBJ1-1 TRBV20-1 SALDSLNTEAF
TRBJ1-5 TRBV28 ASETTGNHQPQH
TRBJ1-4 TRBV7-3 ASSSPWVIGEKLF
TRBJ2-3 TRBV11-2 ASSPRGRATDTQY
TRBJ2-3 TRBV12-3/TRBV12-4 ASIVSTGADTQY
TRBJ2-7 TRBV20-1 SARADYEQY
TRBJ2-1 TRBV5-5 ASSPGTGYINEQF
TRBJ2-3 TRBV6-5 ASIAPGTDTQY
TRBJ2-1 TRBV20-1 SASGKASGYNEQF
TRBJ2-1 TRBV28 ASSLGDRKYNEQF
TRBJ2-2 TRBV4-1 ASSSQSSTNTGELF
TRBJ2-1 TRBV27 ASSRGQYNAQF